This T cell receptor beta chain was recovered during a study of immune aging and cytomegalovirus after organ transplant (dated by TCRdb to about 2021). Context from the whole study: Three-drug immunosuppression with prednisone, tacrolimus, and mycophenolate was given to all transplant recipients.

This clonotype was observed once. Its antigen target is currently unknown. One end of the junction fails to match germline, which may point to a read error. Library method: single-cell sequencing. Sequencing used an Illumina NovaSeq 6000. The BD Rhapsody Targeted mRNA and AbSeq Reagent Kit, in a microwell format, was used for cell capture and library preparation. Libraries were prepared to cover TCR, sample tags, AbSeq, and targeted mRNA from the Human T-Cell Expression Panel plus custom TOX and TOX2 primers. Sequencing of the libraries was performed on an Illumina NovaSeq. The paper's data handling went like this. The analysis covered over 9,500 cells in total, of which 6,500 to 8,000 were CD8 T cells and 4,000 to 5,000 were CD8 T cells with an identifiable TCR CDR3. The BD Rhapsody Targeted Analysis Pipeline, including V(D)J processing, was run on the Seven Bridges Genomics platform to process the raw data. Quality control, Sample Tag demultiplexing with Lex-BDSMK, clone identification with VDJ Explorer, and Seurat clustering were all done in SeqGeq 1.6.0. Clones making up <1% of CD8 T cells were classified as non-expanded, and clones making up >2.5% of the sample were classified as clonal expansions. The public sequencing data were trimmed at Q25 with fastp and processed into clonotypes with MiXCR by TCRdb, which kept only in-frame beta chains. Rows with a matching CDR3 protein are joined into one entry that keeps the most common DNA and genes. The V and J calls reflect TCRdb's pipeline rather than the authors' work. This sample has fewer than 25,000 distinct CDR3 sequences in its table, and just over 35% of those were observed once. In total, the top ten clones hold under 30% of the sample.

The sample's time point label, decoded: five sample-tagged time points from pre-transplant (day -1) to day 368 post-transplant, pooled. After thawing, PBMC were stimulated with a CMV IE-1 overlapping peptide library for more than 9 hours, with no transport inhibitors added. After being thawed and rested overnight, the cells were stimulated in R10 medium along with CD28/CD49d costimulation. The IE-1 peptide library was composed of 15-amino-acid peptides with overlaps of 11 amino acids. Samples from each time point were barcoded using BD Single-Cell Multiplexing Kit Sample Tags, then pooled and stained with oligo-conjugated anti-CD45RA and sorting antibodies. A BD FACSAria III was used to sort CMV-responsive CD8+CD137+ and CD4+CD154+ T cells at 4-way purity. Blood samples were drawn into EDTA vacutainers and processed by Ficoll gradient within 1-24 hours. The cysteine opens and the phenylalanine closes a CDR3 of 13 amino acids. The sequence is cut down to CDR3 DNA, 39 bases in frame from base 1. Per the germline V gene (reference sequence), DFQATT is the CDR1 and SNEGSKA is the CDR2.

What the authors observed across the whole study: CD57 was not measured in the sequencing data, so a conservative gene-based aging definition was used instead. Large clones contained a bigger proportion of TEMRA cells, and over time the seven largest clones (1904 cells) picked up aged and TEMRA cells and lost TCM cells. Post-transplant increases in aged-phenotype cells were observed regardless of clone size, following viremia and occurring earlier in large clones (days 200-264) than in small clones.

The TCR comes from a female donor who had a heart transplant and CMV viremia. In this chain, TRBV20-1 is recombined with TRBJ2-7, with a weak D call of TRBD2 (5 bases match). Sequenced here: CMV peptide-activated CD4+ and CD8+ T cells sorted from blood, sampled at five time points, pooled. The sample's cell subset or site label, in plain terms: sorted CD8+CD137+ and CD4+CD154+ T cells after roughly 12 h CMV IE-1 peptide stimulation. The DNA is TGCAGTGCCAGGAGGTCCCTCTCCTACGAGCAGCACTTC. Translated, it reads CSARRSLSYEQHF.